Below are 7 T cell receptor beta chains sequenced from a single sample in a study of identical twins. TCRdb used MiXCR to reprocess the 5' RACE reads, holding one entry per CDR3 protein. The sample has about 190,000 distinct CDR3 sequences, approximately 16% seen once. Separately, the same data were catalogued under a study of T cells expressing NK-cell markers.

Sample: CD8+ T cells sorted from blood. These receptors all stem from a woman under 30 in good health.

In its sample, this clonotype was seen a few times. The chain uses TRBV12-3 or TRBV12-4 and TRBJ1-1, with D uncertain. Trimming cost V 6 bases and J 11 bases, with 13 bases left between them. The CDR3 is 11 residues long. CDR3 residues: CASRVNLEAFF. Written as DNA, the CDR3 is TGTGCCAGCAGGGTGAATTTGGAGGCTTTCTTT.

The chain couples TRBV7-9 to TRBJ1-2, with 7 bases matching TRBD1. In germline, CDR1 is SEHNR, CDR2 FQNEAQ (reference sequence). The CDR3 runs to 14 residues. Trimming cost V 4 bases and J 4 bases; bases outside gene matches: 6. The CDR3 DNA reads TGTGCCAGCAGCTCCGAGGGGGCCAGCTATGGCTACACCTTC. This translates into CASSSEGASYGYTF.

V usage is TRBV4-1 and J usage is TRBJ2-7, with TRBD1 matching over 8 bases. The germline gives CDR1 MGHRA, CDR2 YSYEKL. V gave up 6 bases and J gave up 4 bases; unmatched junction bases: 8. The CDR3 is 14 amino acids. CDR3 protein: CASSYGQGEYEQYF. CDR3 in DNA: TGCGCCAGCAGTTACGGACAGGGAGAGTACGAGCAGTACTTC.

This clonotype has just one count. A single base separates this from a much larger clone, so it may be a read error. V and J are TRBV27 and TRBJ2-1; TRBD2 matches at 9 bases. In germline, CDR1 is MNHEY, CDR2 SMNVEV (reference sequence). This CDR3 region has 12 residues. CDR3 sequence: CAGRAGGNEQFF. In DNA, the CDR3 is TGTGCCGGCAGGGCGGGGGGGAATGAGCAGTTCTTC.

V usage is TRBV11-2 and J usage is TRBJ2-5; no clear D gene. V was shortened by 2 bases and J by 4 bases, with 14 bases between the two germline ends. The CDR3 sequence is 15 residues long. Per the germline V gene, CDR1 is SGHAT and CDR2 is FQNNGV. The CDR3 sequence: CASSLYRSEAETQYF. The CDR3 region has the DNA TGTGCCAGCAGCTTATATCGTTCCGAAGCAGAGACCCAGTACTTC.

This clonotype showed up just a few times. V gene TRBV4-1 combines with J gene TRBJ1-1; 8 bases match TRBD1. The junction had 5 bases not matched to a gene; V was cut back by 6 bases and J by 5 bases. This CDR3 is 13 amino acids long. The germline V gene encodes CDR1 MGHRA and CDR2 YSYEKL. As DNA, the CDR3 is TGCGCCAGCAGGGACACAGGGGGGACTGAAGCTTTCTTT. Protein product: CASRDTGGTEAFF.

The V gene is TRBV4-3, the J gene TRBJ2-1; 7 nucleotides agree with TRBD2. Germline-derived CDR1 and CDR2 are LGHNA and YSLEER. Trimming cost V 4 bases and J 6 bases; bases outside gene matches: 9. The length of the CDR3 is 15 residues. DNA for the CDR3: TGCGCCAGCAGCCCCGGACTAGGGTTCATCAATGAGCAGTTCTTC. The encoded protein is CASSPGLGFINEQFF.